What follows describes a single TCR beta chain. Its specific antigen is unknown. Base qualities are not provided; no much larger clone lies one nucleotide away. The CDR3 regions of human TCRbeta chains were subjected to immunosequencing. The original methods were these. TCRs in the repertoires were compared against a reference library of SARS-CoV-2-specific TCRs that had been generated with the MIRA antigen-specificity platform. Breadth was defined as the fraction of unique TCRs that were SARS-CoV-2-associated, and depth was defined as the fraction of total T cells that were SARS-CoV-2-associated. Using the MIRA data, each spike-specific TCR was mapped to the spike region that the TCR reacts to and placed in a CD4 or CD8 class. Log10-transformed breadth and depth values were compared by one-way ANOVA with Sidak's multiple comparisons tests. TCRdb retrieved this table from immuneACCESS and kept in-frame rearrangements only. Not all clones are present; in checked studies, unresolved V genes account for under half, and no reason is known for the remainder. V and J calls and clone size are as listed in that table; D and trimming were resolved from the DNA. The sample includes approximately 120,000 clones, with around 90% observed a single time. Roughly 5.3% of the sample lies in the top ten.

From cysteine to phenylalanine, the CDR3 is 13 amino acids long. CDR3 DNA only is kept here, 39 bases in frame from base 1. Based on the germline V gene, the CDR1 and CDR2 sequences are SQVTM and ANQGSEA. After removal of 1 base from V and 3 bases from J, the junction retains 1 base not matched to a gene. The data are from a study of T cell responses to AZD1222 COVID-19 vaccine (dated by TCRdb to 2020 to 2022). About the full investigation: AZD1222 recipients whose second dose came at about 4 weeks and those whose second dose came at about 12 weeks were combined into one group, since spike-specific TCR depth and breadth did not differ between the two schedules. TCR sequencing covered more than 230 trial participants: 200 to 210 given two doses of AZD1222 and some 25 given two doses of MenACWY control vaccine. Trial participants were enrolled by age into subgroups of 18-55, 56-69 and 70-plus years, and approximately 150, 30 and 60 TCR-sequenced participants, respectively, were included in these subgroups.

Overall study outcomes, separate from this receptor: Reportedly, almost half of the unique spike-specific TCRs recognized epitopes lying outside the regions that are mutated in the B.1.351 and B.1.1.7 variants. Vaccine-associated CD4 TCRs spanned the whole spike protein, with dominant responses in regions 160-218 and 743-854. Because no day 14 peak-response samples were available, repertoires were characterized only after the peak T cell response. Most participants were white British and females outnumbered males, and the authors suggested that clonal diversity may have been underestimated. The 56-69-year group was small, and its depth increase did not reach significance, likely because of low power. Conclusions about previously exposed vaccinees were limited because only a handful of AZD1222 recipients were SARS-CoV-2 seropositive at baseline. After two AZD1222 doses, both the breadth and the depth of spike-specific TCRs were significantly higher than at day 0 and than in MenACWY recipients.

Per the publication, the time point label means: baseline before first vaccination. Samples from vaccinated people were obtained from the UK trials COV001 and COV002, which included a single-blind randomized controlled phase 2/3 trial of AZD1222 (ChAdOx1 nCoV-19) in healthy adults. Trial participant PBMC samples were collected at day 0 and day 28 after the second dose for TCRbeta chain sequencing. Sequenced here: peripheral blood, sampled on day 0 of AZD1222 vaccination. The chain couples TRBV29-1 to TRBJ2-3; TRBD2 lines up with 7 middle nucleotides. This TCR was recovered from an adult in good health. The DNA sequence is given as TGCAGCGTTGAAGGGGGGGGGACAGATACGCAGTATTTT. Its protein reads: CSVEGGGTDTQYF.